A single sample is the source of the 9 T cell receptor beta chains below, sequenced in a study of T cell changes during pregnancy in multiple sclerosis. The protocol was immunoSEQ multiplex PCR, while the TCRdb copy is restricted to in-frame clones and leaves out a portion. The data hold tens of thousands of clones, with over 75% observed a single time. The sequenced sample was CD4+ T cells from peripheral blood mononuclear cells, obtained in the third trimester of pregnancy. The origin of the receptors is a female donor with multiple sclerosis, enrolled in a pregnancy study.

This clone has just a few counts. The chain is built from TRBV19 and TRBJ2-1; 9 bases map to TRBD2. V shed 5 bases and J 0 bases; nucleotides not matched to a gene: 8. The CDR3 totals 17 residues. Germline V gives CDR1 LNHDA, CDR2 SQIVND (reference sequence). The CDR3 reads CASSFTSGLSSYNEQFF. CDR3 DNA sequence: TGTGCCAGTAGTTTCACTAGCGGGCTCTCCTCCTACAATGAGCAGTTCTTC. Variable domain in full (rest from reference TRBV19 and TRBJ2-1): DGGITQSPKYLFRKEGQNVTLSCEQNLNHDAMYWYRQDPGQGLRLIYYSQIVNDFQKGDIAEGYSVSREKKESFPLTVTSAQKNPTAFYLCASSFTSGLSSYNEQFFGPGTRLTVL.

The chain joins TRBV19 to TRBJ1-5; D remains unclear. Germline CDR1 is LNHDA and CDR2 is SQIVND (reference sequence). This CDR3 has 17 residues. Trimming removed 1 base at V and 5 bases at J, with 18 bases between. Here the CDR3 reads CASSIGRIAGFYQPQHF. The CDR3 coding sequence is TGTGCCAGTAGTATAGGACGGATCGCGGGGTTTTATCAGCCCCAGCATTTT.

This chain connects TRBV4-2 to TRBJ2-1, with 11 bases fitting TRBD2. The V segment lost 3 bases and the J segment 5 bases; nucleotides outside the gene matches: 6. CDR1 and CDR2 from the germline V gene are LGHNA and YNFKEQ. CDR3 length equals 16 residues. The CDR3, as DNA: TGTGCCAGCAGCCACCGACTTAGCGGGAGGGACAATGAGCAGTTCTTC. Its protein product is CASSHRLSGRDNEQFF.

This clone was counted a single time. A junction boundary mismatches the germline segment, possibly from a read error. This chain uses TRBV28 with TRBJ1-3, with 9 bases identical to TRBD1. Germline V gene lookup returns CDR1 MDHEN and CDR2 SYDVKM. The CDR3 contains 15 residues. DNA for the CDR3: TGTGCCAGCGGTTTGGGGACAGGGTTCCGAAACACCATATATTTT. As protein: CASGLGTGFRNTIYF. The complete variable domain, with remaining parts taken from reference TRBV28 and TRBJ1-3, reads DVKVTQSSRYLVKRTGEKVFLECVQDMDHENMFWYRQDPGLGLRLIYFSYDVKMKEKGDIPEGYSVSREKKERFSLILESASTNQTSMYLCASGLGTGFRNTIYFGEGSWLTVV.

The V gene is TRBV5-6, the J gene TRBJ2-7, with 8 bases identical to TRBD1. The CDR3 has 14 residues. Germline loops: CDR1 SGHDT, CDR2 YYEEEE. V was pared by 4 bases and J by 3 bases, with 6 bases of the junction left unmatched. The CDR3 loop reads CASSRGQVLYEQYF. As DNA, the CDR3 is TGTGCCAGCAGCCGGGGACAGGTACTCTACGAGCAGTACTTC.

This chain uses TRBV19 with TRBJ2-1; perhaps TRBD2 as D (5 bases). The CDR3 runs 14 residues. Germline CDR1 is LNHDA and CDR2 is SQIVND (reference sequence). Trimming left V 7 bases short and J 7 bases short, with 17 bases between. CDR3 nucleotide sequence: TGTGCCAGTACCCGCGGGTCGGCCCAGAATGAGCAGTTCTTC. This gives the protein CASTRGSAQNEQFF.

The chain combines TRBV27 with TRBJ1-2, with 9 bases lining up with TRBD1. V dropped 3 bases and J dropped 6; count of bases not matched to a gene: 5. CDR1 and CDR2 (germline): MNHEY, SMNVEV (reference sequence). This CDR3 has 14 amino acids. CDR3 sequence reads: CASSFSRTGDGYTF. The CDR3 nucleotides read TGTGCCAGCAGTTTTTCCCGGACAGGGGATGGCTACACCTTC.

The chain carries TRBV7-2 and TRBJ2-3, with 11 bases lining up with TRBD2. There are 15 residues in the CDR3. With 2 bases clipped from V and 6 bases from J, the junction kept 4 bases outside the gene matches. Germline lookup yields CDR1 SGHTA and CDR2 FQGNSA. CDR3 loop: CASSLRIAGGDTQYF. CDR3 nucleotides: TGTGCCAGCAGCTTACGTATAGCGGGAGGGGATACGCAGTATTTT.

V gene TRBV7-9 combines with J gene TRBJ2-7; 14 bases align to TRBD2. This CDR3 is 15 amino acids long. The J segment lost 4 bases and the V segment lost 6 bases, leaving 5 bases of the junction unmatched. The germline gives CDR1 SEHNR, CDR2 FQNEAQ (reference sequence). The DNA for the CDR3 is TGTGCCAGCAGGGGACTAGCGGGAGTAGGATACGAGCAGTACTTC. Protein product: CASRGLAGVGYEQYF. Variable domain in full (rest from reference TRBV7-9 and TRBJ2-7): DTGVSQNPRHKITKRGQNVTFRCDPISEHNRLYWYRQTLGQGPEFLTYFQNEAQLEKSRLLSDRFSAERPKGSFSTLEIQRTEQGDSAMYLCASRGLAGVGYEQYFGPGTRLTVT.